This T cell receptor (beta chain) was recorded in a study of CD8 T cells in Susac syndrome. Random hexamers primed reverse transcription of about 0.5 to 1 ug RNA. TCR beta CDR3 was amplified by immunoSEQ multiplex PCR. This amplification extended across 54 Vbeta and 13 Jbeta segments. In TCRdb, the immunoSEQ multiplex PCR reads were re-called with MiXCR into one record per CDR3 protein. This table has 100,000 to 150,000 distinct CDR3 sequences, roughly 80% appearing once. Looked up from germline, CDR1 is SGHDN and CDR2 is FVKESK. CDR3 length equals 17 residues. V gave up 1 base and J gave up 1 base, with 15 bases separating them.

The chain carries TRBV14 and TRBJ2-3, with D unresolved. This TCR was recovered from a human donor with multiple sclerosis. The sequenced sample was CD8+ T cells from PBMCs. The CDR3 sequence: CASSQGSSGPGTDTQYF. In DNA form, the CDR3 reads TGTGCCAGCAGCCAAGGTTCGTCTGGCCCGGGCACAGATACGCAGTATTTT.